The 10 T cell receptor beta chains reported below all come from one sample, sequenced in a study of shared T cell receptors in the human thymus. TCRdb keeps only in-frame clones here, not all; method: immunoSEQ multiplex PCR. The sample has about 540,000 clones, more than 75% seen once. These data are also associated with another study on human thymus T cells.

Sample: thymocytes. These TCRs come from a boy less than two years old with a congenital heart defect.

The chain recombines TRBV28 with TRBJ2-5, with 11 bases fitting TRBD1. Germline-derived CDR1 and CDR2 are MDHEN and SYDVKM. This CDR3 is 15 amino acids long. The V gene end was trimmed by 5 bases and the J gene end by 11 bases; junction bases not matched to a gene: 13. For the CDR3, the DNA is TGTGCCAGCAGTCTACCAGGACAGGGGGCGCTGGAACAGTACTTC. Amino acid sequence: CASSLPGQGALEQYF.

The chain joins TRBV7-2 to TRBJ2-6; 10 bases agree with TRBD2. V was pared by 1 base and J by 2 bases, with 5 bases of the junction left unmatched. The CDR3 contains 18 residues. Germline loops: CDR1 SGHTA, CDR2 FQGNSA. In nucleotides, the CDR3 is TGTGCCAGCAGCTTAGTGGGGACTAGCGACACTGGGGCCAACGTCCTGACTTTC. As protein: CASSLVGTSDTGANVLTF.

V usage is TRBV29-1 and J usage is TRBJ2-1, with 13 bases aligning to TRBD2. Germline V lookup: CDR1 SQVTM, CDR2 ANQGSEA. This CDR3 has 19 residues. With 7 bases clipped from V and 5 bases from J, the junction kept 20 bases outside the gene matches. CDR3 coding DNA: TGCAGCGGCTACTCTTACTGGACTAGCGGGAGAAACTTCCACAATGAGCAGTTCTTC. As protein: CSGYSYWTSGRNFHNEQFF.

This clone came up once. DNA of the CDR3: TGCAGCGTTGACAGAGAGACCCAGTACTTC. It is translated as CSVDRETQYF. The chain uses TRBV29-1 and TRBJ2-5, with D uncertain. The CDR3 totals 10 residues. Trimming took off 3 bases at V and 4 bases at J, with 3 bases between the two ends. CDR1 is SQVTM, CDR2 ANQGSEA, per germline.

The chain uses TRBV10-3 and TRBJ2-4; TRBD1 matches at 7 bases. CDR3 length equals 13 residues. Germline V gene sequence: CDR1 ENHRY, CDR2 SYGVKD. The junction had 11 bases not matched to a gene; V was cut back by 6 bases and J by 12 bases. The CDR3: CAIRGLGQPTQYF. The CDR3 coding sequence is TGTGCCATCAGGGGCCTGGGACAGCCCACTCAGTACTTC.

The chain is built from TRBV5-1 and TRBJ2-3; 14 nucleotides align to TRBD2. The trim removed 3 bases at V and 6 bases at J, leaving 6 bases unmatched. Per the germline V gene, CDR1 is SGHRS and CDR2 is YFSETQ. The CDR3 consists of 16 residues. CDR3 protein: CASSSGLAGVSDTQYF. The CDR3 DNA reads as TGCGCCAGCAGCTCGGGACTAGCGGGAGTCTCGGATACGCAGTATTTT. The whole variable domain, remainder taken from reference TRBV5-1 and TRBJ2-3, is KAGVTQTPRYLIKTRGQQVTLSCSPISGHRSVSWYQQTPGQGLQFLFEYFSETQRNKGNFPGRFSGRQFSNSRSEMNVSTLELGDSALYLCASSSGLAGVSDTQYFGPGTRLTVL.

In this sample, this clone turned up a few times. The rearrangement joins TRBV4-1 to TRBJ1-4, with 7 bases aligning to TRBD1. V dropped 1 base and J dropped 5; count of bases not matched to a gene: 7. Germline V gene lookup returns CDR1 MGHRA and CDR2 YSYEKL. The CDR3 totals 16 residues. CDR3 amino acids: CASSQGQGTANEKLFF. The CDR3 nucleotides read TGCGCCAGCAGCCAAGGCCAGGGGACAGCGAATGAAAAACTGTTTTTT.

This clone was counted a few times. The chain has TRBV4-3 and TRBJ1-4, with 10 bases fitting TRBD1. Germline assignment: CDR1 LGHNA and CDR2 YSLEER. The CDR3 has 15 residues. V trimming: 4 bases; J trimming: 8 bases; junction bases outside the gene matches: 7. The DNA for the CDR3 is TGCGCCAGCAGCCCCGACAGGGGGCGCAGGGAAAAACTGTTTTTT. Its protein is CASSPDRGRREKLFF.

V and J are TRBV6-5 and TRBJ2-1; 7 bases map to TRBD2. The V and J ends lost 7 bases and 6 bases, in that order; junction bases with no gene match: 12. The V gene's germline CDR1 is MNHEY and CDR2 SVGAGI. The length of the CDR3 is 15 residues. CDR3 DNA: TGTGCCAGCACCCGGGGGGTAGCGGGCGGCAATGAGCAGTTCTTC. This translates into CASTRGVAGGNEQFF.

This chain joins TRBV7-9 and TRBJ1-2; D is unclear. Germline lookup yields CDR1 SEHNR and CDR2 FQNEAQ (reference sequence). The V end lost 0 bases, the J end lost 3 bases, and 14 bases lay between the germline ends. This CDR3 contains 16 residues. This chain's CDR3 is CASSLAREERDYGYTF. The CDR3 DNA reads as TGTGCCAGCAGCTTAGCGAGGGAGGAAAGAGACTATGGCTACACCTTC.